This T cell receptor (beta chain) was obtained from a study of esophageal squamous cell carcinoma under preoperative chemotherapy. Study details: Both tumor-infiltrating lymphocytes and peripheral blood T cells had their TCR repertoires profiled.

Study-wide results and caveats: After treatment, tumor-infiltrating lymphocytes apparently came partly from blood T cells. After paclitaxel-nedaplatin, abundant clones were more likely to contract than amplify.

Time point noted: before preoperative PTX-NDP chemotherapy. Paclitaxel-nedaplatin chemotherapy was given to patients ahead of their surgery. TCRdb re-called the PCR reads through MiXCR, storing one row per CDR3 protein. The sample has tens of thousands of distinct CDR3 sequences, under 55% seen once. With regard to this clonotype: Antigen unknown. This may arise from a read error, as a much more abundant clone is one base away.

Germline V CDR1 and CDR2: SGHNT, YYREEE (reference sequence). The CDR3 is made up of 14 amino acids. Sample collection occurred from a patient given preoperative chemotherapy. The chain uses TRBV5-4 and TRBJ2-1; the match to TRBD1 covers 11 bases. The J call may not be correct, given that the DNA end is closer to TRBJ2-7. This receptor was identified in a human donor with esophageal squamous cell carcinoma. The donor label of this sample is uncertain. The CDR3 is CASSPDRGPYEQYF. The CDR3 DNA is TGTGCCAGCAGCCCGGACAGGGGGCCCTATGAGCAGTACTTC.